This TCR beta chain was captured by sequencing in a study of T cell repertoires in cytomegalovirus infection. Study information: Public TCR beta signatures marked donors with CMV infection and the matching HLA. The study's findings and limits: CMV-specific TCR beta clonotypes restricted by HLA-C dominated the ex vivo response.

TCRdb reprocessed the reads via MiXCR and lists one record per CDR3 protein. The sample holds about 920,000 distinct CDR3 sequences, roughly 30% seen once. Details on this clonotype: Its antigen is not identified.

V was shortened by 5 bases and J by 2 bases, with 13 bases between the two germline ends. The CDR3 consists of 14 residues. CDR1 SGHNT and CDR2 YYREEE come from the germline V gene (reference sequence). The chain recombines TRBV5-4 with TRBJ2-5; perhaps TRBD1 as D (5 bases). This receptor was obtained from a human donor in good health (CMV status not recorded). Some clones in this sample may be carry-over from other donors' samples. This sample comprised cultured CD8+ T cells from PBMCs, obtained from culture after CMV antigen stimulation. The CDR3 loop reads CASSQRQYQETQYF. The CDR3 DNA is TGTGCCAGCAGTCAGAGACAGTATCAAGAGACCCAGTACTTC.